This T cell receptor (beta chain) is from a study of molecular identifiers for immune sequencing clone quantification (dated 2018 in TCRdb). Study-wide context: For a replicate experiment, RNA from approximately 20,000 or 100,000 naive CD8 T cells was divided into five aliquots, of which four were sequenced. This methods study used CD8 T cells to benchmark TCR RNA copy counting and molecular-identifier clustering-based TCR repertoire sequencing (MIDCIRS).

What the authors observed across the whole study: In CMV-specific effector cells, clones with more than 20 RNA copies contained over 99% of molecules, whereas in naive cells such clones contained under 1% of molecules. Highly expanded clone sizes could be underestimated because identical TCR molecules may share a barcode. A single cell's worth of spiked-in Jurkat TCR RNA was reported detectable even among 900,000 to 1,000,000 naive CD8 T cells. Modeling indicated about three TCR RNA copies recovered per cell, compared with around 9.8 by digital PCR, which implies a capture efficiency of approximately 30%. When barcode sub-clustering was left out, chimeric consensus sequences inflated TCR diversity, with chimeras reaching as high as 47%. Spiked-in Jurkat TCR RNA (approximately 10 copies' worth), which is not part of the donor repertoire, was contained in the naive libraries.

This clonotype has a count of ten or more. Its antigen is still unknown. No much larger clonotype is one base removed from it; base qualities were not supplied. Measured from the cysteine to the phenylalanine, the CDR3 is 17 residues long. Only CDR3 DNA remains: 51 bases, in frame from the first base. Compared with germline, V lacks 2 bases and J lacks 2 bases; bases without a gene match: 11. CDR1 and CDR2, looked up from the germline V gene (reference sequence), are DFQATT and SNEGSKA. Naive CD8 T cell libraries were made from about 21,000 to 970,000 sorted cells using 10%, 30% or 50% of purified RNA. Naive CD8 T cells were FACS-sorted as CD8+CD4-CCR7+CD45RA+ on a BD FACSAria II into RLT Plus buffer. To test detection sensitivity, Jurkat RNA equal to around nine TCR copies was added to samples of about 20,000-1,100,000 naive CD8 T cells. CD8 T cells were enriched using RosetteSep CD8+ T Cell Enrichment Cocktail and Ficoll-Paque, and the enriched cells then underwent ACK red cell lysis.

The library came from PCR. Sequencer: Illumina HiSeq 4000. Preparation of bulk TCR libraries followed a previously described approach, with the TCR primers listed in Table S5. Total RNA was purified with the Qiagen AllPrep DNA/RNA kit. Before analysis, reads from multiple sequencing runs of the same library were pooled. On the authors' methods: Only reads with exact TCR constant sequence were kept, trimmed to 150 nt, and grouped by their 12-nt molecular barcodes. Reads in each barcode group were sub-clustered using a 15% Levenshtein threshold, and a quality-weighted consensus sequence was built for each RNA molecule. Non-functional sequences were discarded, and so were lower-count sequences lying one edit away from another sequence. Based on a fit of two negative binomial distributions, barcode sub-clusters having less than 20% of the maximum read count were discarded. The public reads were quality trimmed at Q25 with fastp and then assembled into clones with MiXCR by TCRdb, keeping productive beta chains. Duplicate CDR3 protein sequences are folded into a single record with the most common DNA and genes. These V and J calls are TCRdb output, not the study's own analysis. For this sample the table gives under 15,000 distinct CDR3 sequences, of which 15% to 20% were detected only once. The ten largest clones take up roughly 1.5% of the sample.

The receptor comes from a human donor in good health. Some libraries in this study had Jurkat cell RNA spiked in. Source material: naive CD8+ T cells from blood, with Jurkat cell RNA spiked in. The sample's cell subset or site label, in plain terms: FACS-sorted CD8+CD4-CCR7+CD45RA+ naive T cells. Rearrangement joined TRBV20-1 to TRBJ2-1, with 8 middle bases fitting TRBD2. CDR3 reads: CSARQRAGAGTYNEQFF. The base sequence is TGCAGTGCTAGACAACGAGCGGGAGCTGGGACCTACAATGAGCAGTTCTTC.